The rows below give T cell receptor beta chains drawn from one sample of a study of blood T cell repertoires in COVID-19. The assay was immunoSEQ multiplex PCR, and TCRdb's table has in-frame clones only and misses some. The sample lists fewer than 200,000 clones, 82% occurring once. The sample taken for sequencing was peripheral blood. Receptors were obtained from a woman aged 70-85 years with acute or convalescent COVID-19. Both conserved end residues are part of each CDR3. A D gene is named only where the DNA matches it firmly. Expanded clones are given a class, and other clones once, few, many or no size at all.

V,size,J,D,CDR3,DNA
TRBV27,NA,TRBJ1-2,TRBD1,CASSSQGELGGYTF,TGTGCCAGCAGTTCACAGGGGGAATTGGGTGGCTACACCTTC
TRBV28,NA,TRBJ1-1,TRBD1,CASISAGQENTEAFF,TGTGCCAGCATTTCTGCGGGACAGGAGAACACTGAAGCTTTCTTT
TRBV19,NA,TRBJ1-5,NA,CASSISRDNQPQHF,TGTGCCAGTAGTATCAGCAGGGACAATCAGCCCCAGCATTTT
TRBV6-2/TRBV6-3,NA,TRBJ1-1,NA,CASSLTGNTEAFF,TGTGCCAGCAGTTTAACAGGGAACACTGAAGCTTTCTTT
TRBV7-2,NA,TRBJ2-1,NA,CASSGRVTGEQFF,TGTGCCAGCAGCGGCAGAGTGACAGGTGAGCAGTTCTTC
TRBV30,once,TRBJ2-7,NA,CAWTQDPRWQYF,TGTGCCTGGACACAGGATCCCCGGTGGCAGTACTTC
TRBV2,NA,TRBJ1-5,NA,CASSERLQGGNQPQHF,TGTGCCAGCAGTGAACGGTTGCAGGGCGGCAATCAGCCCCAGCATTTT
TRBV28,NA,TRBJ2-3,TRBD2,CASSPWGRGGADTQYF,TGTGCCAGCAGCCCTTGGGGGCGGGGGGGCGCAGATACGCAGTATTTT
TRBV4-1,NA,TRBJ2-2,TRBD2,CASSRERGRETGELFF,TGCGCCAGCAGCCGAGAGCGGGGGAGGGAAACCGGGGAGCTGTTTTTT
TRBV19,NA,TRBJ1-5,NA,CASSTILGGAGSNQPQHF,TGTGCCAGTAGTACCATTCTGGGAGGGGCAGGCAGCAATCAGCCCCAGCATTTT
TRBV11-2,NA,TRBJ2-1,NA,CASSLSGNEQFF,TGTGCCAGCAGCTTATCCGGCAATGAGCAGTTCTTC
TRBV28,NA,TRBJ2-3,NA,CASSLWLASDTQYF,TGTGCCAGCAGTTTATGGTTGGCTAGCGATACGCAGTATTTT
TRBV7-9,NA,TRBJ1-1,NA,CASSFSMNTEAFF,TGTGCCAGCAGCTTCAGTATGAACACTGAAGCTTTCTTT
TRBV29-1,NA,TRBJ2-5,NA,CSVERQQETQYF,TGCAGCGTTGAAAGACAGCAAGAGACCCAGTACTTC
TRBV5-1,NA,TRBJ1-5,NA,CASSLEGGQPQHF,TGCGCCAGCAGCTTGGAAGGGGGTCAGCCCCAGCATTTT
TRBV6-1,NA,TRBJ2-7,TRBD2,CASSAAGVGYEQYF,TGTGCCAGCAGTGCAGCGGGAGTGGGGTACGAGCAGTACTTC
TRBV3-1/TRBV3-2,NA,TRBJ2-6,TRBD1,CASSQGVDGTVDSGANVLTF,TGTGCCAGCAGCCAAGGTGTTGACGGGACAGTAGACTCTGGGGCCAACGTCCTGACTTTC
TRBV5-1,NA,TRBJ1-2,NA,CASSLGLAGPIYGYTF,TGCGCCAGCAGCTTGGGCCTTGCAGGGCCCATCTATGGCTACACCTTC
TRBV6-5,few,TRBJ1-1,NA,CASSPDSETEAFF,TGTGCCAGCAGTCCCGACAGCGAGACTGAAGCTTTCTTT
TRBV10-2,NA,TRBJ1-5,NA,CASSESKQFGNQPQHF,TGCGCCAGCAGTGAGTCGAAACAGTTCGGCAATCAGCCCCAGCATTTT